This T cell receptor beta chain was observed in a study of blood T cells in healthy people across ages. Study findings and constraints: Fewer expanded clones and more diversity marked long-lived versus aged donors.

Trimming removed 6 bases from V and 0 bases from J; junction bases left unmatched: 9. The germline V gene has CDR1 SEHNR and CDR2 FQNEAQ (reference sequence). The length of the CDR3 is 19 residues. This clonotype was picked up a small number of times. The target antigen is unknown. A second PCR of about 7 to 11 cycles used a sample-barcoded 5' primer and a J-beta primer mix. TCRdb itself ran the 5' RACE reads through MiXCR, one entry per CDR3 protein. The sample carries some 1,000,000 distinct CDR3 sequences, less than 25% recorded once. In addition, the sample was reused for a study of T cells of mothers and their children. That source reports: From each mother came over 9.5 million TCR beta CDR3 reads, and from each child came around 2.7 million.

Sample: blood. The receptor was derived from a girl between 2 and 10 years old in good health. The genes are TRBV7-9 and TRBJ2-6; 12 bases map to TRBD1. The CDR3 is CASSENLGQGASGANVLTF. CDR3 sequence (DNA): TGTGCCAGCAGTGAAAACCTGGGACAGGGGGCCTCTGGGGCCAACGTCCTGACTTTC.